These 12 T cell receptor beta chains originate from one sample sequenced in a study of T cell responses to AZD1222 COVID-19 vaccine. Profiling relied on immunoSEQ multiplex PCR, and the TCRdb table lists in-frame clones only, not all of them. The profile shows some 120,000 clones, 85% to 95% of them singletons. The input for sequencing was peripheral blood, taken on day 0 of AZD1222 vaccination. These receptors came from an adult in good health.

The chain uses TRBV6-2 or TRBV6-3 and TRBJ1-5; TRBD1 might be the D (6 bases). This CDR3 comprises 19 residues. Per germline, CDR1 MNHEY and CDR2 SVGEGT. The V and J ends lost 2 bases and 1 base respectively, with 21 bases between them. The CDR3 bases are TGTGCCAGCAGTTACGAGGGACAAAAAGTCCAATCAAGCAATCAGCCCCAGCATTTT. Translation: CASSYEGQKVQSSNQPQHF.

The J gene is TRBJ2-3, the V gene TRBV27; possibly TRBD2 for D (5 bases). Between the trimmed V and J ends, which lost 4 bases and 2 bases, there was a span of 16 bases. Germline CDR1 reads MNHEY; CDR2 reads SMNVEV (reference sequence). This CDR3 is built from 16 residues. In nucleotides, the CDR3 is TGTGCCAGCAGTTCCCCACTAGACCGGAACACAGATACGCAGTATTTT. Translation: CASSSPLDRNTDTQYF.

The rearrangement uses TRBV5-1 and TRBJ2-5; TRBD2 agrees at 10 bases. Germline CDR1 SGHRS, CDR2 YFSETQ. The CDR3 consists of 16 residues. Unmatched junction bases numbered 9, after V lost 5 bases and J lost 2 bases. The CDR3 coding sequence is TGCGCCAGCAGTCGATCGGGGACTAGCGTACAAGAGACCCAGTACTTC. It encodes CASSRSGTSVQETQYF.

This chain uses TRBV5-1 with TRBJ2-3; D is possibly TRBD1 (6 bases). V was shortened by 4 bases and J by 4 bases, with 13 bases between the two germline ends. The CDR3 is 14 residues long. Germline V CDR1 and CDR2: SGHRS, YFSETQ. CDR3 in amino acids: CASSPRTVPDTQYF. DNA of the CDR3: TGCGCCAGCAGCCCACGGACAGTTCCAGATACGCAGTATTTT.

Only a few counts were recorded for this clone. The chain combines TRBV3-1 (or the pseudogene TRBV3-2) with TRBJ1-1; a weak D match, TRBD1 (6 bases). CDR1 LGHDT and CDR2 YNNKEL come from the germline V gene (reference sequence). The CDR3 length is 14 residues. V lost 1 base and J lost 11, with 17 bases in between. The CDR3 spells CASSQATEGGGAFF. The CDR3 bases are TGTGCCAGCAGCCAAGCTACGGAGGGGGGAGGCGCTTTCTTT.

This chain connects TRBV7-9 to TRBJ1-2; the D is unclear. Germline lookup yields CDR1 SEHNR and CDR2 FQNEAQ (reference sequence). The CDR3 runs 13 residues. V was cut by 3 bases and J by 0 bases, with 5 bases left in between. CDR3 amino acids: CASSFSTNYGYTF. CDR3 sequence (DNA): TGTGCCAGCAGCTTCTCGACTAACTATGGCTACACCTTC.

This clone was detected only once. CDR3 coding DNA: TGTGCCAGCCTCAGTTTAGCGGGAGGCTACGAGCAGTACTTC. Translating gives CASLSLAGGYEQYF. The chain recombines TRBV27 with TRBJ2-7; 10 bases agree with TRBD2. The J segment lost 3 bases and the V segment lost 8 bases, leaving 7 bases of the junction unmatched. The CDR3 totals 14 residues. The V gene's germline CDR1 is MNHEY and CDR2 SMNVEV (reference sequence).

The V call is TRBV15, the J call TRBJ2-3; perhaps TRBD1 as D (5 bases). Germline CDR1 is LNHNV and CDR2 is YYDKDF (reference sequence). The CDR3 length is 13 residues. Trimming took 5 bases from V and 9 from J, leaving 15 bases between them. The CDR3 region is CATSPGLEETQYF. DNA for the CDR3: TGTGCCACCAGCCCAGGGCTCGAAGAGACGCAGTATTTT.

This clone was recorded only once. The gene calls are TRBV2 and TRBJ1-2, with 11 bases aligning to TRBD1. The CDR3 loop spans 15 amino acids. CDR1 and CDR2 from the germline V gene are SNHLY and FYNNEI. V lost 2 bases and J lost 9; bases outside the gene matches: 8. CDR3 sequence reads: CASSERADRGLRYTF. The CDR3 nucleotides are TGTGCCAGCAGTGAAAGGGCGGACAGGGGGCTACGCTACACCTTC.

This chain uses TRBV23-1 with TRBJ2-4; D is ambiguous. Being an ORF, TRBV23-1 has a function that is uncertain. Trimming left V 7 bases short and J 5 bases short, with 9 bases between. CDR3 length equals 12 residues. The CDR3 spells CASTMKQNIQYF. CDR3 sequence (DNA): TGCGCCAGCACCATGAAACAAAACATTCAGTACTTC.

This chain uses TRBV2 with TRBJ1-5; no clear D gene. This CDR3 is 15 amino acids long. CDR1 is SNHLY, CDR2 FYNNEI, per germline. Trimming shortened V by 6 bases and J by 2 bases, and 14 bases separated the two germline ends. The CDR3 loop reads CASSPYTGGNQPQHF. For the CDR3, the DNA is TGTGCCAGCAGCCCGTATACCGGCGGCAATCAGCCCCAGCATTTT.

The J gene is TRBJ1-3, the V gene TRBV2; unclear D gene. The V and J ends lost 7 bases and 0 bases respectively, with 13 bases between them. CDR3 length: 15 residues. The V gene's germline CDR1 is SNHLY and CDR2 FYNNEI. The CDR3: CASTQRSISGNTIYF. DNA for the CDR3: TGTGCCAGCACCCAGAGGTCTATCTCTGGAAACACCATATATTTT.